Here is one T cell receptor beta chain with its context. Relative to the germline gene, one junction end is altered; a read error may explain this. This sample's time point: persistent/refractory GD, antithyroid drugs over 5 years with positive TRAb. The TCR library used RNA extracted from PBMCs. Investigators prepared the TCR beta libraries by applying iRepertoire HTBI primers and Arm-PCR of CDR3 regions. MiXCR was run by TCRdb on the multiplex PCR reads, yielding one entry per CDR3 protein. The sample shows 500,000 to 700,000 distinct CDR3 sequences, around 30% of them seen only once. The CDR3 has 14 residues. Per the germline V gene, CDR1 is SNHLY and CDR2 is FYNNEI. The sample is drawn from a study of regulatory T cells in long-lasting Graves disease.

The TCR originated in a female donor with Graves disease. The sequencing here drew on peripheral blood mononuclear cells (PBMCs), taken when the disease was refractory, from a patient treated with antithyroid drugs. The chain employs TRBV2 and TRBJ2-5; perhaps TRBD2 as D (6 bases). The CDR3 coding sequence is TGTGCCAGTAGCGGAGGTGTCTACCAAGAGACCCAGTGCTTC. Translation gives CASSGGVYQETQCF. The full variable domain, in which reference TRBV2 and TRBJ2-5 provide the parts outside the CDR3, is EPEVTQTPSHQVTQMGQEVILRCVPISNHLYFYWYRQILGQKVEFLVSFYNNEISEKSEIFDDQFSVERPDGSNFTLKIRSTKLEDSAMYFCASSGGVYQETQCFGPGTRLLVL.